A selection of T cell receptor beta chains follows, all from one sample in a study of T cell repertoires in cytomegalovirus infection. For these TCRs, the target antigens are not known. TCRdb re-derived calls from the reads in MiXCR, one entry per CDR3 protein. This sample yields about half a million distinct CDR3 sequences, of which about 33% are seen a single time; about a sixth belongs to the top ten. Sequenced material: cultured PBMCs, taken from culture after CMV antigen stimulation. The origin of the receptors is a human donor in good health (CMV status not recorded). Some clones in this sample may be carry-over from other donors' samples. Each CDR3 is given with its conserved first and last residue. D genes are given only for firm matches. For some rows the clone size is stated as once, few or many, or as a class when expanded; others skip it.

>TRBJ2-1|.|TRBD2|TRBV4-2
TGTGCCAGCAGGCCTACACTTCGGGTGGGACCTAGCGGGAGTATGTACAATGAGCAGTTCTTC
CASRPTLRVGPSGSMYNEQFF
>TRBJ1-2|.|TRBD1|TRBV28
TGTGCCATCGACAGGGGGCTGGCATATGGCTACACCTTC
CAIDRGLAYGYTF
>TRBJ2-1|.|.|TRBV7-3
TGTGCCAGCAGCTCCCTCTGGGGCCGCTACAATGAGCAGTTCTTC
CASSSLWGRYNEQFF
>TRBJ2-1|.|.|TRBV27
TGTGCCAGCAGTGGGCCCGTCCGGGACAAATACAATGAGCAGTTCTTC
CASSGPVRDKYNEQFF
>TRBJ2-1|.|TRBD2|TRBV7-8
TGTGCCAGCAGCTTGTCATCCGGGACTAGCGAAAACAATGAGCAGTTCTTC
CASSLSSGTSENNEQFF
>TRBJ2-5|many|.|TRBV7-2
TGTGCCAGCAGCTCAACAGGGAATGCGGAGACCCAGTACTTC
CASSSTGNAETQYF
>TRBJ2-3|once|.|TRBV12-5
TGTGCTAGTGGTTTGGGGACAGCGGGCACAGATACGCAGTATTTT
CASGLGTAGTDTQYF
>TRBJ2-2|.|.|TRBV6-1
TGTGCCAGCAGACCAACTAGCTTAGCAAACACCGGGGAGCTGTTTTTT
CASRPTSLANTGELFF
>TRBJ2-5|.|.|TRBV5-3
TGTGCCAGTAGCTTGGCCAGGGGGGGAGCCCAGTACTTC
CASSLARGGAQYF
>TRBJ1-2|once|TRBD1|TRBV28
TGTGCCAGCAGTTTGACCGAGACAGGGGGCGGCTACACCTTC
CASSLTETGGGYTF
>TRBJ1-1|.|.|TRBV7-9
TGTGCCAGCAGCCATCCACGACAGAACACTGAAGCTTTCTTT
CASSHPRQNTEAFF
>TRBJ2-1|.|TRBD1|TRBV7-9
TGTGCCAGCAGCTTAATGGCAGGGGGCGGTGAGCAGTTCTTC
CASSLMAGGGEQFF
>TRBJ2-1|.|.|TRBV5-4
TGTGCCAGCAGCCACACGGACCCCTACAATGAGCAGTTCTTC
CASSHTDPYNEQFF
>TRBJ1-1|few|TRBD1|TRBV6-2/TRBV6-3
TGTGCCAGCAGTTACTTGAACAGGGGGACTGAAGCTTTCTTT
CASSYLNRGTEAFF
>TRBJ2-1|.|.|TRBV7-2
TGTGCCAGCAGCCTGGACTACCTCGGGGAGCAGTTCTTC
CASSLDYLGEQFF
>TRBJ2-3|.|.|TRBV12-5
TGTGCTAGTGGTTTGCCGGGGAGGATGGATACGCAGTATTTT
CASGLPGRMDTQYF
>TRBJ2-1|many|TRBD2|TRBV7-2
TGTGCCAGCAGCTTCCCAGTGAAGCGGGAGGGCCTCAGGAATGAGCAGTTCTTC
CASSFPVKREGLRNEQFF
>TRBJ2-1|few|.|TRBV4-2
TGTGCCAGCGGGTTCGGGGGAGTGTCCTACAATGAGCAGTTCTTC
CASGFGGVSYNEQFF
>TRBJ1-1|few|.|TRBV6-6
TGTGCCAGCAGTCACAGGACGCTAACTGAAGCTTTCTTT
CASSHRTLTEAFF
>TRBJ2-7|few|.|TRBV2
TGTGCCAGCAGGCCGGGCCCTTCCGGGGATCCCGAGCAGTACTTC
CASRPGPSGDPEQYF
>TRBJ1-3|.|.|TRBV7-9
TGTGCCAGCAGCTTGAGAGGGTCGAGTGGAAACACCATATATTTT
CASSLRGSSGNTIYF
>TRBJ2-1|few|.|TRBV7-2
TGTGCCAGCAGCTTAGGGCGCCCTCGTAGCTCCTACAATGAGCAGTTCTTC
CASSLGRPRSSYNEQFF
>TRBJ2-5|.|TRBD2|TRBV7-9
TGTGCCAGCAGCTTCGGGACTAGCGGGAGTGAGACCCAGTACTTC
CASSFGTSGSETQYF
>TRBJ2-5|.|TRBD1|TRBV6-5
TGTGCCAGCAGTTACTTACGCCCGGGACAGGGGGCGCATGGCCAGTACTTC
CASSYLRPGQGAHGQYF
>TRBJ2-1|few|.|TRBV24-1
TGTGCCACCAGTGATGCGCGCCCCAACTCCTACAATGAGCAGTTCTTC
CATSDARPNSYNEQFF
>TRBJ2-1|many|.|TRBV7-2
TGTGCCAGCAGTCCAGGGGGTCTAGCGGTTCGGATCTTC
CASSPGGLAVRIF
>TRBJ2-1|.|TRBD1|TRBV29-1
TGCAGCGTTGGGGACAGGGGTGGTCGCTACAATGAGCAGTTCTTC
CSVGDRGGRYNEQFF
>TRBJ2-1|few|.|TRBV29-1
TGCAGCGGGTTGAGGGTGGGGGGTCTGGGCTCCTACAATGAGCAGTTCTTC
CSGLRVGGLGSYNEQFF
>TRBJ2-3|.|.|TRBV19
TGTGCCAGTCGCCCACGGCTTAGCACAGATACGCAGTATTTT
CASRPRLSTDTQYF
>TRBJ1-1|.|.|TRBV28
TGTGCCAGCAGTCCCCCTGAAGGGGCGGACACTGAAGCTTTCTTT
CASSPPEGADTEAFF
>TRBJ1-2|once|.|TRBV28
TGCCAGACAGAATCAAACTATGGCTACACCTTC
CQTESNYGYTF
>TRBJ2-7|.|.|TRBV29-1
TGCAGCGTTGAAATTAAGGACATCCTCTACGAGCAGTACTTC
CSVEIKDILYEQYF
>TRBJ1-1|.|TRBD1|TRBV7-8
TGTGCCAGCAGCTTACAGGGGGCGAACACTGAAGCTTTCTTT
CASSLQGANTEAFF
>TRBJ2-3|.|.|TRBV5-1
TGCGCCAGCAGCTTGGCCAGGCAAAGATCGACAGATACGCAGTATTTT
CASSLARQRSTDTQYF
>TRBJ2-1|.|.|TRBV6-6
TGTGCCAGCAGTTCCCCTGATATCAACGGTTACAATGAGCAGTTCTTC
CASSSPDINGYNEQFF
>TRBJ2-3|few|TRBD2|TRBV24-1
TGTGCCACCAGTGAACTCGGGACTAGCGGGGTCACAGATACGCAGTATTTT
CATSELGTSGVTDTQYF
>TRBJ1-1|.|.|TRBV7-3
TGTGCCAGCAGCCCCAAACGGCTCGCGGGGAACACTGAAGCTTTCTTT
CASSPKRLAGNTEAFF
>TRBJ1-6|.|TRBD1|TRBV6-5
TGTGCCACCCGCCTCGCCCAAACAGGGGGTTGGTCACCCCTCCACTTT
CATRLAQTGGWSPLHF
>TRBJ2-2|.|.|TRBV7-2
TGTGCCAGCAGCCCCCAGGGTTTCACCGGGGAGCTGTTTTTT
CASSPQGFTGELFF
>TRBJ2-2|.|.|TRBV4-1
TGCGCCAGCAGCCAAGCCCGGGACGGCGCGAACACCGGGGAGCTGTTTTTT
CASSQARDGANTGELFF
>TRBJ2-1|few|.|TRBV12-3/TRBV12-4
TGTGCCAGCAGAGCCTCAGGGGGGTCCTACAATGAGCAGTTCTTC
CASRASGGSYNEQFF